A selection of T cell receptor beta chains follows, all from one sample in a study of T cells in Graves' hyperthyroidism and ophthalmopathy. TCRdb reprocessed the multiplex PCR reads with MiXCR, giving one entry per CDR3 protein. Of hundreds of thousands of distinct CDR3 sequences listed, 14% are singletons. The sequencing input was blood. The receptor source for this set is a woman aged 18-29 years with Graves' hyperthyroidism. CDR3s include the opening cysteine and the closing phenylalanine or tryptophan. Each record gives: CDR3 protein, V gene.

CDR3aa: CSVRFSAQETQYF; v_gene: TRBV29-1
CDR3aa: CASSTLRGGGQPQHF; v_gene: TRBV2
CDR3aa: CSAFLGLYNEQFF; v_gene: TRBV20-1
CDR3aa: CSGDRSPTMQYF; v_gene: TRBV20-1
CDR3aa: CASSLADYSNQPQHF; v_gene: TRBV7-2
CDR3aa: CASSPPLFAHEQYF; v_gene: TRBV7-9
CDR3aa: CATRRTGSGGELFF; v_gene: TRBV24-1
CDR3aa: CASSFIAGTSNEQYF; v_gene: TRBV27
CDR3aa: CASSLGRENQPQHF; v_gene: TRBV7-9
CDR3aa: CASSQQLNSPLHF; v_gene: TRBV7-3
CDR3aa: CATSKTASLRDTQYF; v_gene: TRBV15
CDR3aa: CASSLSSGRSDTQYF; v_gene: TRBV5-8
CDR3aa: CAWRGGVNTEAFF; v_gene: TRBV30
CDR3aa: CASSLGLIAGSTDTQYF; v_gene: TRBV13
CDR3aa: CASSHLGYEQYF; v_gene: TRBV3-1
CDR3aa: CAWEHGRIDGYTF; v_gene: TRBV30
CDR3aa: CASSSLAGGPGGNNEQFF; v_gene: TRBV4-3
CDR3aa: CASSPARTSIETDTQYF; v_gene: TRBV7-9
CDR3aa: CSARGPGHPYEQYF; v_gene: TRBV20-1
CDR3aa: CSVRTSGSSETQYF; v_gene: TRBV29-1
CDR3aa: CASCLSGGDEKLFF; v_gene: TRBV7-9
CDR3aa: CASSLGQGWALNTEAFF; v_gene: TRBV7-2
CDR3aa: CASSFSLRFRGYTF; v_gene: TRBV2
CDR3aa: CASSFLGGRDNEKLFF; v_gene: TRBV7-2